The T cell receptor (beta chain) under discussion was sequenced for a study of T cell changes during pregnancy in multiple sclerosis. Assay: immunoSEQ multiplex PCR; the TCRdb copy retains only in-frame clones and omits some. The sample lists around 31,000 clones; about 90% were seen once. CDR3 length: 17 residues. V lost 6 bases and J 1 base, leaving 19 bases between the germline ends. Per germline, CDR1 LNHDA and CDR2 SQIVND (reference sequence). The rearrangement links TRBV19 to TRBJ1-5; D might be TRBD1 (5 bases). The sequence came from a female donor in good health, enrolled as a control in a pregnancy study. The specimen comprised CD4+ T cells from peripheral blood mononuclear cells, sampled in the third trimester of pregnancy. CDR3 bases: TGTGCCAGTAGGGGCGGGACGGGAGTAGTGAGCAATCAGCCCCAGCATTTT. The encoded protein is CASRGGTGVVSNQPQHF.